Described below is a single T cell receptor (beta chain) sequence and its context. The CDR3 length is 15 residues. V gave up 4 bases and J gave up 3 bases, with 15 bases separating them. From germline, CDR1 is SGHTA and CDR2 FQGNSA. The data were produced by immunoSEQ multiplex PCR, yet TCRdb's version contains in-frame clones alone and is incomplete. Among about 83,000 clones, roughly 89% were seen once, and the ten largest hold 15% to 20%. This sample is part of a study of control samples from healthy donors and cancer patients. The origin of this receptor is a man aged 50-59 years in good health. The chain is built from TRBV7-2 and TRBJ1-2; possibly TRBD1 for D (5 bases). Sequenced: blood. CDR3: CASSSGLGTYYGYTF. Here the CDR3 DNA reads TGTGCCAGCAGCTCAGGTCTAGGGACTTACTATGGCTACACCTTC.